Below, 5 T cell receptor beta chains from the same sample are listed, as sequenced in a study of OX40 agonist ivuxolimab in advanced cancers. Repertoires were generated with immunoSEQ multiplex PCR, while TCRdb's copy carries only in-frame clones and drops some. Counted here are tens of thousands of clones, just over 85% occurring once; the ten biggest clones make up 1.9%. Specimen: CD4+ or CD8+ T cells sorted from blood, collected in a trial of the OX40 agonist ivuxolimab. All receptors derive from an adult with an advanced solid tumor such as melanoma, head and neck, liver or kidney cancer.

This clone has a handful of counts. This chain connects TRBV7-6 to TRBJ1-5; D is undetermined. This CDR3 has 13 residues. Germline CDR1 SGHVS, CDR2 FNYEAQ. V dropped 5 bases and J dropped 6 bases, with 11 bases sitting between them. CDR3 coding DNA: TGTGCCAGCAGCGTTAGATTGGGTCAGCCCCAGCATTTT. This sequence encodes CASSVRLGQPQHF.

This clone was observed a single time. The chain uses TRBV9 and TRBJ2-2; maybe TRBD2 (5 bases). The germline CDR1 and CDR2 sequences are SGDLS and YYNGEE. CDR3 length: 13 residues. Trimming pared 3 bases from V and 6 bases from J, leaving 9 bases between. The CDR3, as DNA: TGTGCCAGCAGCGCCGAGAGGGCCGGGGAGCTGTTTTTT. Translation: CASSAERAGELFF.

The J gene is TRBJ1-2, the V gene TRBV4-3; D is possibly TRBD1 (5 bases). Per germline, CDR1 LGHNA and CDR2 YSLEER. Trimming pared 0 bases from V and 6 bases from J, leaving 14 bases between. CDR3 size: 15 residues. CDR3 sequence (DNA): TGCGCCAGCAGCCAAGACCAGGGTTTAAGGAATGGCTACACCTTC. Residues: CASSQDQGLRNGYTF.

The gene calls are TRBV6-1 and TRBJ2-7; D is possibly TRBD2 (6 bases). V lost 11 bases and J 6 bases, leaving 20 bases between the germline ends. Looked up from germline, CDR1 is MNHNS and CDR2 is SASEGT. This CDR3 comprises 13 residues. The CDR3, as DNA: TGTGCCGGGCGCGGCGGGACCACTCGCGAGCAGTACTTC. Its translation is CAGRGGTTREQYF.

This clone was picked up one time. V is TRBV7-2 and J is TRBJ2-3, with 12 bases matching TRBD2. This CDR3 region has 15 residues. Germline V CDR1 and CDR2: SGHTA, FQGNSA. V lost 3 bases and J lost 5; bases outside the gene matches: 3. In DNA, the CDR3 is TGTGCCAGCAGCTTCACTAGCGGGAGGATAGATACGCAGTATTTT. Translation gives CASSFTSGRIDTQYF.